This T cell receptor (beta chain) was found in a study of shared T cell receptors in the human thymus. The sample holds a few counts of this clone. Germline lookup yields CDR1 PRHDT and CDR2 FYEKMQ (reference sequence). The CDR3 runs to 17 residues. Unmatched junction bases numbered 11, after V lost 3 bases and J lost 2 bases. Clones were sequenced by immunoSEQ multiplex PCR, and TCRdb holds only the in-frame ones, with some missing. The sample shows 720,000 or so clones, approximately 83% of them seen only once. The data were also submitted as part of a second study, on human thymus T cells. That report notes: It was from resections taken during corrective heart surgery that the thymus tissue came. Apparent bias marked the V and J gene usage of thymic and blood repertoires. Related research reported highly overlapping thymic repertoires among unrelated individuals.

The chain combines TRBV13 with TRBJ2-3, with 7 bases that match TRBD1. The sequence came from a girl under two years old with a congenital heart defect. Sequencing input: thymocytes. CDR3: CASSLGYRGANTDTQYF. The CDR3 bases are TGTGCCAGCAGCTTGGGCTACAGGGGCGCGAACACAGATACGCAGTATTTT.